This T cell receptor (beta chain) came from a study of CD8+ T cells in alopecia areata. Following extraction, RNA underwent reverse transcription to cDNA, which served as the sequencing template. Assay: immunoSEQ multiplex PCR; the TCRdb copy retains only in-frame clones and omits some. The top ten clones hold 16% of a sample with about 6,900 clones, around 70% of them seen once. As for treatment: oral pan-JAK inhibitor, 5-10 mg twice daily. Patients with alopecia areata provided lesional scalp punch biopsies as well as peripheral blood. V shed 4 bases and J 4 bases; nucleotides not matched to a gene: 9. The CDR3 runs 15 residues. In germline, CDR1 is SGHRS, CDR2 YFSETQ.

This TCR was recovered from a human donor with alopecia areata. The specimen was skin, collected at week 4, from a patient treated with tofacitinib. V usage is TRBV5-1 and J usage is TRBJ1-1, with 8 bases lining up with TRBD1. Written as DNA, the CDR3 is TGCGCCAGCAGCACGGGACAGGATGGCGTCACTGAAGCTTTCTTT. Translation gives CASSTGQDGVTEAFF. The full variable domain, rest sourced from reference TRBV5-1 and TRBJ1-1, is KAGVTQTPRYLIKTRGQQVTLSCSPISGHRSVSWYQQTPGQGLQFLFEYFSETQRNKGNFPGRFSGRQFSNSRSEMNVSTLELGDSALYLCASSTGQDGVTEAFFGQGTRLTVV.